The rows below give T cell receptor beta chains drawn from one sample of a study of shared clonotypes between healthy human individuals. Some clones are missing from TCRdb's copy, which holds only in-frame ones; the method was immunoSEQ multiplex PCR. This table has millions of clones, around 93% appearing once. The sequenced sample was naive CD8+ T cells from PBMCs. Source of these receptors: a man in his late teens or twenties in good health. Some clones in this sample may be carry-over from other donors' samples. Both conserved end residues are part of each CDR3. Each record gives: CDR3 DNA, CDR3 protein, D gene, clone size, V gene, J gene. A D gene is named only where the DNA matches it firmly. The size field is filled for only some rows; it gives once, few, many or a size class.

CDR3 DNA: TGTGCCAGCAGCTTATCGGGGACAGGGTCCCATCAGCCCCAGCATTTT
CDR3 protein: CASSLSGTGSHQPQHF
D gene: TRBD1
clone size: .
V gene: TRBV7-8
J gene: TRBJ1-5

CDR3 DNA: TGTGCCAGCAGCTTATCGTCACAGGGGGGGAATCAGCCCCAGCATTTT
CDR3 protein: CASSLSSQGGNQPQHF
D gene: TRBD1
clone size: .
V gene: TRBV7-8
J gene: TRBJ1-5

CDR3 DNA: TGTGCCAGCAGTTACGACAGCAATCAGCCCCAGCATTTT
CDR3 protein: CASSYDSNQPQHF
D gene: .
clone size: .
V gene: TRBV6-6
J gene: TRBJ1-5

CDR3 DNA: TGTGCCAGCAGATCGGGACAGAACACTGAAGCTTTCTTT
CDR3 protein: CASRSGQNTEAFF
D gene: .
clone size: .
V gene: TRBV28
J gene: TRBJ1-1

CDR3 DNA: TGCGCCAGCAGGAGCTCCTACGAGCAGTACTTC
CDR3 protein: CASRSSYEQYF
D gene: .
clone size: few
V gene: TRBV5-1
J gene: TRBJ2-7

CDR3 DNA: TGCGCCAGCAGCCATTTAGCGAGTTACAATGAGCAGTTCTTC
CDR3 protein: CASSHLASYNEQFF
D gene: .
clone size: .
V gene: TRBV4-3
J gene: TRBJ2-1

CDR3 DNA: TGTGCCAGCGGTGGAGGGAAGCCCAACTATGGCTACACCTTC
CDR3 protein: CASGGGKPNYGYTF
D gene: .
clone size: .
V gene: TRBV27
J gene: TRBJ1-2

CDR3 DNA: TGTGCCAGCAGCTCCGAACCCGGGGGGACTGAAGCTTTCTTT
CDR3 protein: CASSSEPGGTEAFF
D gene: .
clone size: .
V gene: TRBV7-6
J gene: TRBJ1-1

CDR3 DNA: TGTGCCAGCAGCTTAGAGGGATCGGCGGGCTACACCTTC
CDR3 protein: CASSLEGSAGYTF
D gene: .
clone size: .
V gene: TRBV11-2
J gene: TRBJ1-2

CDR3 DNA: TGTGCCAGCGCGGGACAGGGCAGTTTGGATGAGCAGTTCTTC
CDR3 protein: CASAGQGSLDEQFF
D gene: TRBD1
clone size: .
V gene: TRBV6-1
J gene: TRBJ2-1

CDR3 DNA: TGTGCCAGTAGCTCCGGGACAGCCTACAACTATGGCTACACCTTC
CDR3 protein: CASSSGTAYNYGYTF
D gene: TRBD1
clone size: .
V gene: TRBV19
J gene: TRBJ1-2

CDR3 DNA: TGTGCCAGCAGCGCCACAGGGCCCCACTATGGCTACACCTTC
CDR3 protein: CASSATGPHYGYTF
D gene: .
clone size: .
V gene: TRBV9
J gene: TRBJ1-2

CDR3 DNA: TGTGCCAGCAGCGGGGAGAGAAAGGGATATGAGCAGTTCTTC
CDR3 protein: CASSGERKGYEQFF
D gene: .
clone size: .
V gene: TRBV9
J gene: TRBJ2-1

CDR3 DNA: TGTGCCAGCAGTTACGGCACGGGCGAGCAGTACTTC
CDR3 protein: CASSYGTGEQYF
D gene: .
clone size: .
V gene: TRBV6-5
J gene: TRBJ2-7

CDR3 DNA: TGTGCCAGCAGCAGTCCCGGGACAGGGATCGCTGAAGCTTTCTTT
CDR3 protein: CASSSPGTGIAEAFF
D gene: TRBD1
clone size: few
V gene: TRBV7-6
J gene: TRBJ1-1

CDR3 DNA: TGTGCCAGCAGTTACAAAGACGGGGGAGGGAACTATGGCTACACCTTC
CDR3 protein: CASSYKDGGGNYGYTF
D gene: .
clone size: .
V gene: TRBV6-6
J gene: TRBJ1-2

CDR3 DNA: TGCAGTGCAGGGGGTGAAGCTTTCTTT
CDR3 protein: CSAGGEAFF
D gene: .
clone size: .
V gene: TRBV20-1
J gene: TRBJ1-1

CDR3 DNA: TGTGCCAGCAGCGAGACTAGTGGGTACACAGATACGCAGTATTTT
CDR3 protein: CASSETSGYTDTQYF
D gene: .
clone size: .
V gene: TRBV7-2
J gene: TRBJ2-3

CDR3 DNA: TGTGCCAGCAGTCCATCCAGCGGGAACACTGAAGCTTTCTTT
CDR3 protein: CASSPSSGNTEAFF
D gene: .
clone size: .
V gene: TRBV6-5
J gene: TRBJ1-1

CDR3 DNA: TGTGCCAGCGGGTTTTATAGCAATCAGCCCCAGCATTTT
CDR3 protein: CASGFYSNQPQHF
D gene: .
clone size: .
V gene: TRBV28
J gene: TRBJ1-5

CDR3 DNA: TGTGCCAGCAGCGTAGGCGGGTCCTACGAGCAGTACTTC
CDR3 protein: CASSVGGSYEQYF
D gene: .
clone size: few
V gene: TRBV9
J gene: TRBJ2-7

CDR3 DNA: TGTGCCAGCAGGGGGCGGGGACAGCCGAACACTGAAGCTTTCTTT
CDR3 protein: CASRGRGQPNTEAFF
D gene: TRBD1
clone size: few
V gene: TRBV11-2
J gene: TRBJ1-1

CDR3 DNA: TGTGCCAGCAGTTTTCGTGGGGTGGGCGGCACTGAAGCTTTCTTT
CDR3 protein: CASSFRGVGGTEAFF
D gene: .
clone size: .
V gene: TRBV28
J gene: TRBJ1-1

CDR3 DNA: TGCGCCAGCAGCCAAGTCCTCCGATCGGGGGGACACAATAATCAGCCCCAGCATTTT
CDR3 protein: CASSQVLRSGGHNNQPQHF
D gene: .
clone size: .
V gene: TRBV4-1
J gene: TRBJ1-5

CDR3 DNA: TGTGCCAGCAGCTTAGGGGGACAGTTCTTCAATAGCAATCAGCCCCAGCATTTT
CDR3 protein: CASSLGGQFFNSNQPQHF
D gene: TRBD1
clone size: .
V gene: TRBV7-9
J gene: TRBJ1-5

CDR3 DNA: TGTGCCAGCAGGGGCCGGACAGTTAGCAATCAGCCCCAGCATTTT
CDR3 protein: CASRGRTVSNQPQHF
D gene: .
clone size: .
V gene: TRBV2
J gene: TRBJ1-5

CDR3 DNA: TGTGCCAGCATAGGAACACAGGGGGCCTACGAGCAGTACTTC
CDR3 protein: CASIGTQGAYEQYF
D gene: TRBD1
clone size: .
V gene: TRBV2
J gene: TRBJ2-7

CDR3 DNA: TGTGCCAGCAGCCCAATCGGTTATCGCAATACGAACACCGGGGAGCTGTTTTTT
CDR3 protein: CASSPIGYRNTNTGELFF
D gene: .
clone size: .
V gene: TRBV7-9
J gene: TRBJ2-2

CDR3 DNA: TGTGCCAGCAGTTTAGGGGGAATCACTGAAGCTTTCTTT
CDR3 protein: CASSLGGITEAFF
D gene: .
clone size: .
V gene: TRBV28
J gene: TRBJ1-1

CDR3 DNA: TGTGCCAGCAGCCGCCGGAGGGGCGGAGGTACTGATAATGAGCAGTTCTTC
CDR3 protein: CASSRRRGGGTDNEQFF
D gene: .
clone size: .
V gene: TRBV5-4
J gene: TRBJ2-1

CDR3 DNA: TGTGCCAGCAGTTCGCTAGCGGGAGAGAACAATGAGCAGTTCTTC
CDR3 protein: CASSSLAGENNEQFF
D gene: TRBD2
clone size: .
V gene: TRBV7-9
J gene: TRBJ2-1

CDR3 DNA: TGTGCCAGCAGCTATATCGTTATTACGGGTAACACTGAAGCTTTCTTT
CDR3 protein: CASSYIVITGNTEAFF
D gene: .
clone size: .
V gene: TRBV11-2
J gene: TRBJ1-1

CDR3 DNA: TGCGCCAGCAGCTTGGACCCCACTAGCGGGATAACAGATACGCAGTATTTT
CDR3 protein: CASSLDPTSGITDTQYF
D gene: TRBD2
clone size: .
V gene: TRBV5-1
J gene: TRBJ2-3

CDR3 DNA: TGCAGCGTTGTATCCCGGGTTCGATCCTACGAGCAGTACTTC
CDR3 protein: CSVVSRVRSYEQYF
D gene: .
clone size: .
V gene: TRBV29-1
J gene: TRBJ2-7